Given below is one T cell receptor beta chain in context. The antigen is not known. MiXCR was run by TCRdb on the reads, yielding one entry per CDR3 protein. This table has 600,000 to 800,000 distinct CDR3 sequences, 20% to 25% appearing once. Trimming took off 2 bases at V and 3 bases at J, with 7 bases between the two ends. The CDR3 consists of 13 residues. Germline V CDR1 and CDR2: MNHEY, SVGAGI. This sample was included in a study of T cell repertoires in cytomegalovirus infection. Study as a whole: From public TCR beta signatures came an indication of both CMV infection and matching HLA type.

General study results and limits: The response measured ex vivo was dominated by TCR beta clonotypes (HLA-C-restricted and CMV-specific).

The sample consisted of CD8+ T cells from PBMCs. This TCR derives from a human donor in good health (CMV status not recorded). Some clones in this sample may be carry-over from other donors' samples. J is TRBJ1-1 and V is TRBV6-5; unclear D gene. In nucleotides, the CDR3 is TGTGCCAGCAGTTACGCGGGTGACACTGAAGCTTTCTTT. As protein: CASSYAGDTEAFF.